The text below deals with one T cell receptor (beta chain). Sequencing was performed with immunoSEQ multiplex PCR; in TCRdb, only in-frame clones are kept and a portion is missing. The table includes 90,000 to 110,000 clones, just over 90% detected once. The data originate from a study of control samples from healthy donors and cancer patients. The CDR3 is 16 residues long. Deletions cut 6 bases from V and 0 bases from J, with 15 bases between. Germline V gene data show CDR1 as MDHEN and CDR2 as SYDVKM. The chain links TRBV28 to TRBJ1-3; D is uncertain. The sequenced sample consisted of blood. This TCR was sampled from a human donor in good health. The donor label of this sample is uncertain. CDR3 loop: CASSPDAGHSGNTIYF. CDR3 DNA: TGTGCCAGCAGCCCAGATGCCGGGCACTCTGGAAACACCATATATTTT.